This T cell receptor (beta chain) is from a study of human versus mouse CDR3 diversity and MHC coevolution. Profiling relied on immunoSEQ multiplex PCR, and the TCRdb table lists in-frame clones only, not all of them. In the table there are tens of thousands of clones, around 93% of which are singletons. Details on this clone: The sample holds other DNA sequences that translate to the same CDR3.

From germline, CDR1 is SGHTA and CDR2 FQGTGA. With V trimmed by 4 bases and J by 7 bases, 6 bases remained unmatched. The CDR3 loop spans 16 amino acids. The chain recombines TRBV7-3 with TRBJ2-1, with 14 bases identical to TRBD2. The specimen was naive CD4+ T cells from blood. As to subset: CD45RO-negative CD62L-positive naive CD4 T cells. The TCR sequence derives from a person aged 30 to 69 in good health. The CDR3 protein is CASSSSGTSGSNEQFF. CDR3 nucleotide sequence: TGTGCCAGCAGCTCATCCGGGACTAGCGGGAGTAATGAGCAGTTCTTC.